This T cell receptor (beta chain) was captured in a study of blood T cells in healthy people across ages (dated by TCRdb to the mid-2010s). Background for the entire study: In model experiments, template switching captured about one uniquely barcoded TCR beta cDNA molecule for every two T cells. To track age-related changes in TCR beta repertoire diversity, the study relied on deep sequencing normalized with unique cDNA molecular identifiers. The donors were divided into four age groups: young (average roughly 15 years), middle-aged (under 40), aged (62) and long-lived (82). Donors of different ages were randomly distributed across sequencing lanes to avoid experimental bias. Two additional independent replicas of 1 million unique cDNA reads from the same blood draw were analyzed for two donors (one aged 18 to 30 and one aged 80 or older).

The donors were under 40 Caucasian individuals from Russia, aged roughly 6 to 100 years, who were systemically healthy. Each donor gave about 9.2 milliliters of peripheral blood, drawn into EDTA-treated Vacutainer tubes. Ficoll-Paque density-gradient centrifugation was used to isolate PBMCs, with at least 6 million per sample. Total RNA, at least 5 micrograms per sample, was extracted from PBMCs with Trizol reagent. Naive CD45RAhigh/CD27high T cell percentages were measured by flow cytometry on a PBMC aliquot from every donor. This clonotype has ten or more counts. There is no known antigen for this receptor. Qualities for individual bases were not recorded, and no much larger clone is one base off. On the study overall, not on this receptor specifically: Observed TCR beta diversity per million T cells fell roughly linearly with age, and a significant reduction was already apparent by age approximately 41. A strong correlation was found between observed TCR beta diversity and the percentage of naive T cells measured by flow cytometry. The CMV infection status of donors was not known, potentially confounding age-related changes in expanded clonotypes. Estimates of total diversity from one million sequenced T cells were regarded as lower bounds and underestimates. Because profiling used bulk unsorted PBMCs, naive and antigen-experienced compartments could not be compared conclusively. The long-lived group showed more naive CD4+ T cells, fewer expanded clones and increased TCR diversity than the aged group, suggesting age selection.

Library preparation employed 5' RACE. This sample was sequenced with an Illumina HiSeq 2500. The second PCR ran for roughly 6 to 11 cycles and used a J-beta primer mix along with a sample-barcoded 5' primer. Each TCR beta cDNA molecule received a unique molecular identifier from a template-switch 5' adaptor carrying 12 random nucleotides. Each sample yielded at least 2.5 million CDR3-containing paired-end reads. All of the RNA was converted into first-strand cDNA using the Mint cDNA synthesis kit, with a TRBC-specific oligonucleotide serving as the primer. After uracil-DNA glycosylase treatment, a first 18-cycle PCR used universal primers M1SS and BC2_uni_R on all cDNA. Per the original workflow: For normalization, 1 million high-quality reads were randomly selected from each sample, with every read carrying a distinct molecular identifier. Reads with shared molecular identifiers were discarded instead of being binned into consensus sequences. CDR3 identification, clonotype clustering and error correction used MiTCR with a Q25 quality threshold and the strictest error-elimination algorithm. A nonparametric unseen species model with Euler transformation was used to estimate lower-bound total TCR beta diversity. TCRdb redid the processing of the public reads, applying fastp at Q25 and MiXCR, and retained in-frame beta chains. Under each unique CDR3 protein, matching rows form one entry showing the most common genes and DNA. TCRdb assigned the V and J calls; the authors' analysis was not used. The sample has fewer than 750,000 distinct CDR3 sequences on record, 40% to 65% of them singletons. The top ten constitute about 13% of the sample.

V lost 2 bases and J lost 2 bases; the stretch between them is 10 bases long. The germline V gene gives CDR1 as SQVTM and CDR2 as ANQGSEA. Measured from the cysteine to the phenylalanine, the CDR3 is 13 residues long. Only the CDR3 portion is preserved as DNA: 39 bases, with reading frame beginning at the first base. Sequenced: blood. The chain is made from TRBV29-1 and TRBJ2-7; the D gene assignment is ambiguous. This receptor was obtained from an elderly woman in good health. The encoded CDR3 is CSVETQRPYEQYF. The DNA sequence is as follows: TGCAGCGTTGAAACACAGAGACCCTACGAGCAGTACTTC.